The 29 T cell receptor beta chains reported below all come from one sample, sequenced in a study of blood T cell repertoires in COVID-19. Assay used: immunoSEQ multiplex PCR; TCRdb lists only in-frame clones, some missing. The profile shows approximately 240,000 clones, approximately 80% of them singletons. Sequencing input: peripheral blood. All receptors come from a woman aged 40 to 50 who had recovered from COVID-19.

In DNA, the CDR3 is TGTGCCATCACCGGGACAGGGTTTGGCTACACCTTC. It encodes CAITGTGFGYTF. V is TRBV10-3 and J is TRBJ1-2; 9 bases agree with TRBD1. The length of the CDR3 is 12 residues. The germline V gene encodes CDR1 ENHRY and CDR2 SYGVKD. Trimming cost V 7 bases and J 7 bases; bases outside gene matches: 4.

This clone was detected a few times. V gene TRBV2 combines with J gene TRBJ1-6; perhaps TRBD1 as D (5 bases). V was cut by 6 bases and J by 10 bases, with 19 bases left in between. The CDR3 sequence is 15 residues long. Germline V gene sequence: CDR1 SNHLY, CDR2 FYNNEI. The DNA for the CDR3 is TGTGCCAGCAGCAGAGACCCTCCGTCAGGGTCACCCCTCCACTTT. Its protein product is CASSRDPPSGSPLHF.

The chain uses TRBV7-2 and TRBJ1-2, with D maybe TRBD1 (6 bases). The germline CDR1 and CDR2 sequences are SGHTA and FQGNSA. CDR3 size: 16 residues. Trimming left V 4 bases short and J 6 bases short, with 21 bases between. CDR3 loop: CASSYPGPQSGDGYTF. CDR3 nucleotides: TGTGCCAGCAGCTATCCGGGACCCCAGTCAGGGGATGGCTACACCTTC.

The table lists this clone with a few counts. The chain joins TRBV7-9 to TRBJ2-7; no clear D. Trimming removed 1 base at V and 3 bases at J, with 7 bases between. Germline V gene data show CDR1 as SEHNR and CDR2 as FQNEAQ (reference sequence). This CDR3 is built from 13 residues. CDR3 in DNA: TGTGCCAGCAGCTTAGGCAGAAACTACGAGCAGTACTTC. This codes for CASSLGRNYEQYF.

This clone was picked up one time. The J gene is TRBJ1-3, the V gene TRBV10-3; TRBD1 might be the D (6 bases). The germline CDR1 and CDR2 sequences are ENHRY and SYGVKD. V lost 10 bases and J 2 bases, leaving 18 bases between the germline ends. The CDR3 is 15 amino acids. The CDR3 protein is CATLKIGGAGNTIYF. The CDR3 nucleotides read TGTGCCACCCTTAAGATTGGGGGCGCTGGAAACACCATATATTTT.

The rearrangement uses TRBV6-5 and TRBJ2-7; D perhaps matches TRBD2 (6 bases). Germline CDR1 MNHEY, CDR2 SVGAGI. The CDR3 sequence is 14 residues long. V was pared by 6 bases and J by 3 bases, with 15 bases between. CDR3 bases: TGTGCCAGCAGAGCCCGGGGGTTACTCTACGAGCAGTACTTC. Protein sequence: CASRARGLLYEQYF.

The chain employs TRBV5-1 and TRBJ2-5; no firm D call. CDR1 is SGHRS and CDR2 is YFSETQ in the germline V gene. Deletions cut 2 bases from V and 1 base from J, with 6 bases between. The CDR3 has 13 amino acids. The CDR3 is CASSFGVQETQYF. The CDR3, as DNA: TGCGCCAGCAGCTTTGGAGTCCAAGAGACCCAGTACTTC.

J is TRBJ2-1 and V is TRBV4-3; TRBD2 matches 15 bases. Trimming cost V 4 bases and J 4 bases; bases outside gene matches: 5. The CDR3 totals 17 residues. CDR1 and CDR2 (germline): LGHNA, YSLEER. CDR3 loop: CASSRGLAGGSYNEQFF. CDR3 coding DNA: TGCGCCAGCAGCCGCGGACTAGCGGGGGGGTCTTACAATGAGCAGTTCTTC.

The gene calls are TRBV6-6 and TRBJ2-4; TRBD2 aligns across 9 bases. The CDR3 length is 15 residues. Germline CDR1 MNHNY, CDR2 SVGAGI (reference sequence). Unmatched junction bases numbered 7, after V lost 2 bases and J lost 8 bases. This CDR3 is CASSYGQGGGDIQYF. The CDR3 nucleotides read TGTGCCAGCAGTTACGGTCAGGGCGGGGGGGACATTCAGTACTTC.

The chain combines TRBV10-1 with TRBJ1-4; TRBD1 agrees at 11 bases. Trimming took 11 bases from V and 10 from J; bases not matched to a gene: 18. From germline, CDR1 is WNHNN and CDR2 SYGVQD (reference sequence). The CDR3 spans 16 residues. CDR3 coding DNA: TGCGCCGTCGAGTCAACGCCCCGGGACAGGGGGGGAAAACTGTTTTTT. It is translated as CAVESTPRDRGGKLFF.

The CDR3 bases are TGTGCCATCCAAAAATCGGGGGGCGGCGGGTCTGAAGCTTTCTTT. This encodes CAIQKSGGGGSEAFF. V and J are TRBV10-3 and TRBJ1-1, with a weak D call TRBD1 (6 bases). Trimming removed 8 bases at V and 6 bases at J, with 22 bases between. The CDR3 covers 15 residues. Germline-derived CDR1 and CDR2 are ENHRY and SYGVKD.

V usage is TRBV7-3 and J usage is TRBJ1-1, with D perhaps matching TRBD1 (5 bases). The CDR3 is 15 residues long. CDR1 is SGHTA, CDR2 FQGTGA, per germline. The germline V and J ends were trimmed by 3 bases and 0 bases, with 11 bases remaining between them. CDR3 region: CASSFSGPMNTEAFF. The DNA for the CDR3 is TGTGCCAGCAGCTTCTCAGGGCCTATGAACACTGAAGCTTTCTTT.

This chain's CDR3 is CASSVDQGTYEQYF. CDR3 DNA: TGTGCCAGCAGCGTAGACCAGGGTACATACGAGCAGTACTTC. This chain uses TRBV9 with TRBJ2-7; the D gene is possibly TRBD1 (5 bases). Germline CDR1 reads SGDLS; CDR2 reads YYNGEE. Trimming took 0 bases from V and 4 from J, leaving 11 bases between them. CDR3 length equals 14 residues.

This chain uses TRBV4-2 with TRBJ2-1, with TRBD2 matching over 12 bases. Trimming took 4 bases from V and 0 from J; bases not matched to a gene: 4. The CDR3 runs 17 residues. Looked up from germline, CDR1 is LGHNA and CDR2 is YNFKEQ. The CDR3 protein is CASSPTSGGYSYNEQFF. The DNA of the CDR3 is TGTGCCAGCAGCCCGACTAGCGGGGGATACTCCTACAATGAGCAGTTCTTC.

Comments on this clone: A junction boundary mismatches the germline segment, possibly from a read error. The rearrangement joins TRBV7-7 to TRBJ1-4; 7 positions match TRBD1. The CDR3 totals 14 residues. Germline assignment: CDR1 SSHAT and CDR2 FNYEAQ (reference sequence). As DNA, the CDR3 is TGTGCTAGCAGTTCTAGGGGGCACGGTGAAAAACTGTTTTTT. Protein product: CASSSRGHGEKLFF. Looking up the rest from reference TRBV7-7 and TRBJ1-4 gives the full variable domain: GAGVSQSPRYKVTKRGQDVTLRCDPISSHATLYWYQQALGQGPEFLTYFNYEAQPDKSGLPSDRFSAERPEGSISTLTIQRTEQRDSAMYRCASSSRGHGEKLFFGSGTQLSVL.

V gene TRBV12-5 combines with J gene TRBJ1-1; TRBD1 is a possible D gene (6 bases). The CDR3 loop spans 14 amino acids. The germline V gene has CDR1 LGHNT and CDR2 FRNRAP. The V gene lost 4 bases and the J gene lost 1 base, with 10 bases spanning the gap. CDR3 in DNA: TGTGCTAGTGGTTCGGGACAAGCGAACACTGAAGCTTTCTTT. It codes for CASGSGQANTEAFF.

The V and J genes are TRBV7-9 and TRBJ1-5; the match to TRBD1 covers 7 bases. V trimming: 7 bases; J trimming: 2 bases; junction bases outside the gene matches: 5. Germline V gene sequence: CDR1 SEHNR, CDR2 FQNEAQ (reference sequence). The CDR3 is made up of 14 amino acids. The CDR3 sequence: CASTSDRGNQPQHF. CDR3 coding DNA: TGTGCCAGCACGAGTGACAGGGGCAATCAGCCCCAGCATTTT. Filled out from reference TRBV7-9 and TRBJ1-5, the complete variable domain reads DTGVSQNPRHKITKRGQNVTFRCDPISEHNRLYWYRQTLGQGPEFLTYFQNEAQLEKSRLLSDRFSAERPKGSFSTLEIQRTEQGDSAMYLCASTSDRGNQPQHFGDGTRLSIL.

The CDR3 coding sequence is TGTGCCAGCAGCTTAGGACAGGTCTCCTACGAGCAGTACTTC. Translation: CASSLGQVSYEQYF. The gene calls are TRBV13 and TRBJ2-7; maybe TRBD1 (5 bases). The germline CDR1 and CDR2 sequences are PRHDT and FYEKMQ (reference sequence). This CDR3 has 14 residues. The V gene lost 0 bases and the J gene lost 0 bases, with 6 bases spanning the gap.

V and J are TRBV3-1 (or the pseudogene TRBV3-2) and TRBJ2-7, with TRBD1 matching 9 bases. This CDR3 is 14 amino acids long. Germline V CDR1 and CDR2: LGHDT, YNNKEL (reference sequence). Trimming cost V 4 bases and J 6 bases; bases outside gene matches: 7. The CDR3 protein is CASSPRTGEVEQYF. The CDR3 nucleotides are TGTGCCAGCAGCCCGAGGACAGGGGAGGTCGAGCAGTACTTC.

This chain connects TRBV3-1 (or the pseudogene TRBV3-2) to TRBJ2-6, with 9 bases aligning to TRBD2. The CDR3 consists of 18 residues. Trimming took 4 bases from V and 3 from J; bases not matched to a gene: 10. CDR1 and CDR2 from the germline V gene are LGHDT and YNNKEL (reference sequence). The CDR3 sequence: CASSRLGLAGRGANVLTF. The CDR3 DNA follows: TGTGCCAGCAGCCGCTTGGGTCTAGCGGGGCGTGGGGCCAACGTCCTGACTTTC.

The V call is TRBV6-5, the J call TRBJ2-2; TRBD1 matches 7 bases. From germline, CDR1 is MNHEY and CDR2 SVGAGI. CDR3 length: 15 residues. With 6 bases clipped from V and 2 bases from J, the junction kept 6 bases outside the gene matches. The CDR3 DNA is TGTGCCAGCAGCCCCGGGACAGCCAACACCGGGGAGCTGTTTTTT. Its translation is CASSPGTANTGELFF.

The sample holds one count of this clone. This chain uses TRBV7-3 with TRBJ2-3; maybe TRBD1 (6 bases). Trimming left V 4 bases short and J 2 bases short, with 22 bases between. The CDR3 totals 18 residues. Germline V gene sequence: CDR1 SGHTA, CDR2 FQGTGA. CDR3 amino acids: CASSSRGGSGRTTDTQYF. The CDR3 DNA sequence: TGTGCCAGCAGCTCCCGAGGGGGTTCGGGGCGGACCACAGATACGCAGTATTTT.

This chain uses TRBV11-3 with TRBJ2-3; 8 bases fit TRBD2. This CDR3 is 17 amino acids long. Germline CDR1 and CDR2: SGHNT and YENEEA. V lost 5 bases to trimming and J lost 0 bases; unmatched junction nucleotides: 10. The CDR3 DNA is TGTGCCAGCAGCCCGGGACTAGGACAATTAAGCACAGATACGCAGTATTTT. This gives the protein CASSPGLGQLSTDTQYF. The full variable domain, completed using reference TRBV11-3 and TRBJ2-3, is EAGVVQSPRYKIIEKKQPVAFWCNPISGHNTLYWYLQNLGQGPELLIRYENEEAVDDSQLPKDRFSAERLKGVDSTLKIQPAELGDSAVYLCASSPGLGQLSTDTQYFGPGTRLTVL.

This sequence joins TRBV7-9 and TRBJ1-1; 7 bases fit TRBD1. This CDR3 has 18 amino acids. The V and J ends lost 0 bases and 1 base, in that order; junction bases with no gene match: 11. Germline V gene lookup returns CDR1 SEHNR and CDR2 FQNEAQ (reference sequence). The CDR3 nucleotides are TGTGCCAGCAGCTTAGCGATAGTTAGGACAGGAACGAACACTGAAGCTTTCTTT. Translating gives CASSLAIVRTGTNTEAFF.

The chain combines TRBV6-5 with TRBJ2-1; D might be TRBD1 (6 bases). Germline CDR1 is MNHEY and CDR2 is SVGAGI. The CDR3 runs 15 residues. The V end lost 7 bases, the J end lost 5 bases, and 18 bases lay between the germline ends. The CDR3 loop reads CASKGASTGNNEQFF. The CDR3 DNA reads TGTGCCAGCAAAGGGGCCTCCACAGGGAACAATGAGCAGTTCTTC.

V usage is TRBV19 and J usage is TRBJ1-6; D unclear. CDR1 is LNHDA, CDR2 SQIVND, per germline (reference sequence). This CDR3 spans 13 amino acids. V was clipped by 5 bases and J by 10 bases, with 12 bases between them. DNA for the CDR3: TGTGCCAGTAGTCCTACTTTTGTGTCACCCCTCCACTTT. Translated: CASSPTFVSPLHF.

V gene TRBV4-2 combines with J gene TRBJ2-3; 7 bases agree with TRBD2. Germline lookup yields CDR1 LGHNA and CDR2 YNFKEQ. This CDR3 has 16 amino acids. V dropped 0 bases and J dropped 4; count of bases not matched to a gene: 7. The CDR3: CASSQDITAGSDTQYF. In nucleotides, the CDR3 is TGTGCCAGCAGCCAAGATATCACAGCGGGGTCAGATACGCAGTATTTT.

This rearrangement joins TRBV7-9 to TRBJ2-1; 9 bases map to TRBD2. Germline CDR1 SEHNR, CDR2 FQNEAQ (reference sequence). There are 15 residues in the CDR3. Trimming cost V 2 bases and J 5 bases; bases outside gene matches: 4. The CDR3 loop is CASSLWLAGNNEQFF. As DNA, the CDR3 is TGTGCCAGCAGCTTATGGCTAGCGGGGAACAATGAGCAGTTCTTC.

This chain connects TRBV12-5 to TRBJ2-1, with a tentative D call TRBD2 (7 bases). The CDR3 runs 16 residues. The germline V and J ends were trimmed by 0 bases and 7 bases, with 16 bases remaining between them. Per germline, CDR1 LGHNT and CDR2 FRNRAP. The CDR3 DNA sequence: TGTGCTAGTGGTTTGGTACTTGCGGGGGCAAGGAATGAGCAGTTCTTC. Protein product: CASGLVLAGARNEQFF. The entire variable domain, with the rest obtained from reference TRBV12-5 and TRBJ2-1, is as follows: DARVTQTPRHKVTEMGQEVTMRCQPILGHNTVFWYRQTMMQGLELLAYFRNRAPLDDSGMPKDRFSAEMPDATLATLKIQPSEPRDSAVYFCASGLVLAGARNEQFFGPGTRLTVL.